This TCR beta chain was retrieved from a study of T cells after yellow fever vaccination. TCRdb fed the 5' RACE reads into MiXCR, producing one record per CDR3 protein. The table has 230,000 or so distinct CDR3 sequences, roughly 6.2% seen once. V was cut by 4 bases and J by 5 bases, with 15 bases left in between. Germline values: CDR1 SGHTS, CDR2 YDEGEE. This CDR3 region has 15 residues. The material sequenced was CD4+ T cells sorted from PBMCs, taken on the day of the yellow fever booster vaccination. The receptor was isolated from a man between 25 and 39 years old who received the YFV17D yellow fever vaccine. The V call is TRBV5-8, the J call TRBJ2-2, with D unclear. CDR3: CASSTRPFLTGELFF. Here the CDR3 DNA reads TGTGCCAGCAGCACCAGGCCCTTCTTAACCGGGGAGCTGTTTTTT.